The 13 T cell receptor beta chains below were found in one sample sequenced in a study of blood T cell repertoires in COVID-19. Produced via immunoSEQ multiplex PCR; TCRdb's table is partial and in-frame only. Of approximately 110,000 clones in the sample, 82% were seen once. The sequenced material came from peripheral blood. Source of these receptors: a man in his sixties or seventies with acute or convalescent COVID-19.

CDR3 DNA: TGTGCCAGCAGTTTGAGGAGGGTAAATGGCTACACCTTC. This codes for CASSLRRVNGYTF. The gene calls are TRBV12-3 or TRBV12-4 and TRBJ1-2; unclear D gene. The CDR3 consists of 13 residues. V lost 3 bases and J lost 6, with 11 bases in between.

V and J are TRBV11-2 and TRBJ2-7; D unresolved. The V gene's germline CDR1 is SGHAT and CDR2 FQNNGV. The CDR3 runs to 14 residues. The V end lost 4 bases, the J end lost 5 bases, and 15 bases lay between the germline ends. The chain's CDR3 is CASSSTPNNHEQYF. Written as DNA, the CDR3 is TGTGCCAGCAGCTCCACCCCGAACAATCACGAGCAGTACTTC.

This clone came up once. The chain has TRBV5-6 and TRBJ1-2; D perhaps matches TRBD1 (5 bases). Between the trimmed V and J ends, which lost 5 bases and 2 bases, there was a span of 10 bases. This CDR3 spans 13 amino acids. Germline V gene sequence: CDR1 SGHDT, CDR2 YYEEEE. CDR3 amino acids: CASSSTVNYGYTF. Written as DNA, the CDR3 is TGTGCCAGCAGTTCGACAGTGAACTATGGCTACACCTTC.

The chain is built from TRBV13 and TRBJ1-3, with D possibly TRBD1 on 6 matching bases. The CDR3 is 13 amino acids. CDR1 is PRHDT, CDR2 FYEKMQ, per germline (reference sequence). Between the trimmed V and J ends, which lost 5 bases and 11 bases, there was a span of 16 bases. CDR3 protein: CASSPPTGQPIYF. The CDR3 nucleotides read TGTGCCAGCAGCCCCCCGACAGGCCAGCCCATATATTTT.

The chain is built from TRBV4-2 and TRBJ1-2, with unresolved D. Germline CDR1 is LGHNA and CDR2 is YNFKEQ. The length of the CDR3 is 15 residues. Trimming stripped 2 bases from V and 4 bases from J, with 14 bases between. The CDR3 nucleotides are TGTGCCAGCAGCCAATCACCATCCACTAGCTATGGCTACACCTTC. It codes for CASSQSPSTSYGYTF.

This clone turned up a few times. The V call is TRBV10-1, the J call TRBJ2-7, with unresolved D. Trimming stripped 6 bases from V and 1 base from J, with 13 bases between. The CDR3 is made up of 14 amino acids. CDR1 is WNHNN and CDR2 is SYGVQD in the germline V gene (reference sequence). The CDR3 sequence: CASSPSLTSYEQYF. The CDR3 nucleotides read TGCGCCAGCAGCCCCTCTCTTACTTCCTACGAGCAGTACTTC.

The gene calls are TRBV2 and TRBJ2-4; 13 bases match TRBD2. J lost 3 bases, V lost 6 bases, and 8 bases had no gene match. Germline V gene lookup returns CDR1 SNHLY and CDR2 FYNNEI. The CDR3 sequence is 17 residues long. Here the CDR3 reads CASRGLAGSRLKNIQYF. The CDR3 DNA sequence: TGTGCCAGCAGGGGACTAGCGGGATCCCGCCTCAAAAACATTCAGTACTTC.

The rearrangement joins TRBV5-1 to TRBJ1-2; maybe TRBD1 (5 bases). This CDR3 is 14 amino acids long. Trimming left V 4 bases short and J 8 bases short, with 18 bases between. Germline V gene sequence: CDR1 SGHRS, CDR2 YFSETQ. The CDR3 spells CASSTDGGARGYTF. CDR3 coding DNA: TGCGCCAGCAGCACCGACGGGGGTGCCCGGGGCTACACCTTC.

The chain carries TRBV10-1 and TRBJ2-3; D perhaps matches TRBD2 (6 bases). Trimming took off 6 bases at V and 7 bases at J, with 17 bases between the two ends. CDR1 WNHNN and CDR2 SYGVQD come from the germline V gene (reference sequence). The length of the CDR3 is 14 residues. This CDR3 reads CASRPTAGGNTQYF. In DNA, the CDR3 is TGCGCCAGCAGACCTACCGCCGGAGGGAATACGCAGTATTTT.

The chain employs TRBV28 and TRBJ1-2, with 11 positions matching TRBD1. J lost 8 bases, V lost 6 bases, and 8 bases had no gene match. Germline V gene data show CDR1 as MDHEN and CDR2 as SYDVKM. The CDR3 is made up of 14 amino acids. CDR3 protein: CASSRAGTGGGYTF. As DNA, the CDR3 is TGTGCCAGCAGCCGCGCTGGGACAGGGGGAGGCTACACCTTC.

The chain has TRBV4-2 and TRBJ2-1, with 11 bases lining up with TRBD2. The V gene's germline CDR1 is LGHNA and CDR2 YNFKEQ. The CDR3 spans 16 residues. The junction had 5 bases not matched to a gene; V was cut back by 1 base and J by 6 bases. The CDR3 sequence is CASSQGLAGGINEQFF. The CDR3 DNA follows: TGTGCCAGCAGCCAAGGCTTAGCGGGGGGGATCAATGAGCAGTTCTTC.

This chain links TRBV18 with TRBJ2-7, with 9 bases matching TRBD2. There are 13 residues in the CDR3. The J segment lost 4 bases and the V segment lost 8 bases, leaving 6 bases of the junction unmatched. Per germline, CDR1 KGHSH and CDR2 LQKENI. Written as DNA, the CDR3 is TGTGCCAGCGGGCGGGGGGGCGAATACGAGCAGTACTTC. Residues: CASGRGGEYEQYF.

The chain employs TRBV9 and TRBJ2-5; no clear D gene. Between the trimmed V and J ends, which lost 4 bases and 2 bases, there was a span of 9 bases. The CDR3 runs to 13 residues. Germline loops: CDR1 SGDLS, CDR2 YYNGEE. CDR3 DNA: TGTGCCAGCAGCCCTTCACAACAAGAGACCCAGTACTTC. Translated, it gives CASSPSQQETQYF.